This T cell receptor beta chain comes out of a study of T cell responses to AZD1222 COVID-19 vaccine. Repertoires were generated with immunoSEQ multiplex PCR, while TCRdb's copy carries only in-frame clones and drops some. The sample holds some 150,000 clones, 93% seen once. The CDR3 sequence is 13 residues long. Germline V CDR1 and CDR2: SEHNR, FQNEAQ (reference sequence). V dropped 3 bases and J dropped 1 base, with 7 bases sitting between them. This clonotype was sampled from an adult in good health. The specimen was peripheral blood, collected on day 0 of AZD1222 vaccination. This chain uses TRBV7-9 with TRBJ2-7; D is unresolved. The CDR3 sequence: CASSFVGSYEQYF. The CDR3 DNA reads TGTGCCAGCAGCTTCGTGGGGTCCTACGAGCAGTACTTC.